The 14 T cell receptor beta chains in this list originate from one sample, sequenced in a study of shared clonotypes between healthy human individuals. Sequenced by immunoSEQ multiplex PCR; TCRdb stores in-frame clones only, minus some. In the table there are about a million clones, more than 60% of which are singletons. The specimen sequenced was memory CD4+ T cells sorted from blood. Subset here: CD45RA-negative fraction. All receptors come from a man between 18 and 35 years old in good health.

The chain couples TRBV6-1 to TRBJ2-7, with D unclear. Trimming removed 6 bases from V and 4 bases from J, with 16 bases in between. This CDR3 is 14 amino acids long. Per germline, CDR1 MNHNS and CDR2 SASEGT. The CDR3, as DNA: TGTGCCAGCAGGCGCGTGGCAATTGAGTACGAGCAGTACTTC. Encoded protein: CASRRVAIEYEQYF.

V is TRBV27 and J is TRBJ1-1; D is undetermined. Germline values: CDR1 MNHEY, CDR2 SMNVEV (reference sequence). The CDR3 extends over 14 amino acids. V lost 3 bases to trimming and J lost 1 base, with 9 bases between them. CDR3 region: CASSFDGPNTEAFF. The CDR3 region has the DNA TGTGCCAGCAGTTTCGACGGGCCGAACACTGAAGCTTTCTTT.

The chain carries TRBV2 and TRBJ2-5, with D unclear. V was cut by 3 bases and J by 2 bases, with 7 bases left in between. Per germline, CDR1 SNHLY and CDR2 FYNNEI. The length of the CDR3 is 13 residues. The CDR3 protein is CASSDDVQETQYF. CDR3 bases: TGTGCCAGCAGTGATGACGTGCAAGAGACCCAGTACTTC.

With respect to this clone: Just one base apart from a much larger clone, this may be a read error. The chain recombines TRBV11-3 with TRBJ2-2; D is unresolved. The V and J ends lost 1 base and 0 bases respectively, with 6 bases between them. The CDR3 consists of 15 residues. CDR1 SGHNT and CDR2 YENEEA come from the germline V gene. CDR3 in DNA: TGTGCCAGCAGCTTAGGCGGCTCGAACACCGGGGAGCTGTTTTTT. This encodes CASSLGGSNTGELFF.

CDR3 protein: CSAHNSGELFF. As DNA, the CDR3 is TGCAGTGCTCACAATTCGGGGGAGCTGTTTTTT. The chain joins TRBV20-1 to TRBJ2-2, with D uncertain. This CDR3 has 11 amino acids. Germline V gene sequence: CDR1 DFQATT, CDR2 SNEGSKA (reference sequence). The V gene lost 5 bases and the J gene lost 8 bases, with 9 bases spanning the gap.

The J gene is TRBJ2-1, the V gene TRBV10-3, with 7 bases aligning to TRBD1. J lost 8 bases, V lost 6 bases, and 7 bases had no gene match. The CDR3 is 13 residues long. Germline-derived CDR1 and CDR2 are ENHRY and SYGVKD. The CDR3: CAIRKGASDEQFF. The CDR3, as DNA: TGTGCCATCAGGAAGGGGGCTAGTGATGAGCAGTTCTTC.

This clone came up once. The V and J genes are TRBV14 and TRBJ2-7; 7 nucleotides match TRBD2. This CDR3 region has 15 residues. Germline V gene data show CDR1 as SGHDN and CDR2 as FVKESK. Trimming took 1 base from V and 0 from J; bases not matched to a gene: 3. The CDR3 spells CASSQVGGGSYEQYF. The CDR3 nucleotides are TGTGCCAGCAGCCAAGTTGGGGGGGGCTCCTACGAGCAGTACTTC.

The V and J genes are TRBV4-2 and TRBJ1-4, with TRBD1 matching 7 bases. V shed 2 bases, J shed 4 bases, and the junction held 4 bases outside the gene matches. This CDR3 has 15 amino acids. Germline CDR1 and CDR2: LGHNA and YNFKEQ. CDR3 protein: CASSQRDRSNEKLFF. The CDR3 DNA reads as TGTGCCAGCAGCCAAAGGGACAGAAGTAATGAAAAACTGTTTTTT.

This clone occurred a few times. V and J are TRBV9 and TRBJ1-1, with 7 bases lining up with TRBD1. Trimming removed 3 bases from V and 6 bases from J; junction bases left unmatched: 8. The CDR3 runs to 14 residues. Germline CDR1 and CDR2: SGDLS and YYNGEE. CDR3 region: CASSADRVSSEAFF. The CDR3 bases are TGTGCCAGCAGCGCTGACAGGGTGAGTTCTGAAGCTTTCTTT.

The V gene is TRBV20-1, the J gene TRBJ2-7; D might be TRBD1 (6 bases). The CDR3 length is 11 residues. V was shortened by 3 bases and J by 6 bases, with 9 bases between the two germline ends. Germline CDR1 reads DFQATT; CDR2 reads SNEGSKA (reference sequence). DNA of the CDR3: TGCAGTGCTAGTACGACAGGCGAGCAGTACTTC. It translates to CSASTTGEQYF.

The chain couples TRBV2 to TRBJ2-1, with TRBD2 matching over 12 bases. The CDR3 is made up of 15 amino acids. V gave up 4 bases and J gave up 4 bases; unmatched junction bases: 2. Per the germline V gene, CDR1 is SNHLY and CDR2 is FYNNEI. The CDR3 region has the DNA TGTGCCAGCAGTGGGACTAGCGGGATTTACAATGAGCAGTTCTTC. This translates into CASSGTSGIYNEQFF.

This clone was seen just once. The chain couples TRBV6-1 to TRBJ1-1; D unclear. The CDR3 has 13 amino acids. CDR1 is MNHNS, CDR2 SASEGT, per germline. The chain's CDR3 is CASTSKVNTEAFF. The CDR3 bases are TGTGCTTCAACCAGTAAGGTGAACACTGAAGCTTTCTTT.

A note on this clone: This CDR3 is also generated by other DNA sequences in the sample. The V gene is TRBV18, the J gene TRBJ1-2; D remains ambiguous. The CDR3 contains 14 residues. Germline V gives CDR1 KGHSH, CDR2 LQKENI. Between the trimmed V and J ends, which lost 0 bases and 4 bases, there was a span of 9 bases. The CDR3 DNA is TGTGCCAGCTCACCACCGGTAGGATTCTATGGCTACACCTTC. This gives the protein CASSPPVGFYGYTF.

The chain employs TRBV10-3 and TRBJ2-5; possibly TRBD2 for D (5 bases). With 11 bases removed from V and 2 bases from J, the gap between germline ends came to 15 bases. This CDR3 has 13 amino acids. CDR1 and CDR2 from the germline V gene are ENHRY and SYGVKD. In DNA form, the CDR3 reads TGTGCCGTCGGGGTGTGGGAGCAAGAGACCCAGTACTTC. It translates to CAVGVWEQETQYF.